The rows below give T cell receptor beta chains drawn from one sample of a study. One entry per CDR3 protein, called by TCRdb with MiXCR from the 5' RACE reads. The sample shows tens of thousands of distinct CDR3 sequences, about 25% of them seen only once. Sample: tumor-infiltrating naive CD4+ T cells sorted from the breast tumor. These receptors came from a female donor with breast cancer. Each CDR3 is given with its conserved first and last residue. The D gene is left open where the match is weak. Only some rows state a clone size, as once, few, many or a class for expanded clones.

D: TRBD1
length: 15
V: TRBV28
J: TRBJ2-2
size: few
CDR3: CASSQTGANTGELFF
DNA: TGTGCCAGCTCACAGACAGGGGCGAACACCGGGGAGCTGTTTTTT

D: TRBD1
length: 15
V: TRBV7-2
J: TRBJ1-6
size: -
CDR3: CASSLAGTGNSPLHF
DNA: TGTGCCAGCAGCTTAGCCGGGACAGGGAATTCACCCCTCCACTTT

D: -
length: 15
V: TRBV7-9
J: TRBJ2-3
size: -
CDR3: CASSPRGISTDTQYF
DNA: TGTGCCAGCAGCCCCCGGGGGATTAGCACAGATACGCAGTATTTT

D: -
length: 12
V: TRBV7-9
J: TRBJ1-3
size: few
CDR3: CASSPGGNTIYF
DNA: TGTGCCAGCAGCCCTGGTGGAAACACCATATATTTT

D: -
length: 15
V: TRBV7-6
J: TRBJ2-1
size: -
CDR3: CASSLGGSPLDEQFF
DNA: TGTGCTAGCAGCTTAGGCGGTTCCCCCCTAGATGAGCAGTTCTTC

D: -
length: 15
V: TRBV16
J: TRBJ2-7
size: -
CDR3: CASSQFSSSTYEQYF
DNA: TGTGCCAGCAGCCAATTTTCTAGCAGTACCTACGAGCAGTACTTC

D: TRBD2
length: 17
V: TRBV24-1
J: TRBJ2-1
size: -
CDR3: CATSDSRTVAGGREQFF
DNA: TGTGCCACCAGTGACTCCCGGACTGTAGCGGGAGGGCGGGAGCAGTTCTTC

D: -
length: 14
V: TRBV2
J: TRBJ2-2
size: many
CDR3: CASRPGTITGELFF
DNA: TGTGCCAGCAGGCCCGGGACAATCACCGGGGAGCTGTTTTTT

D: -
length: 18
V: TRBV20-1
J: TRBJ1-5
size: few
CDR3: CSATPGRKRGMSNQPQHF
DNA: TGCAGTGCTACTCCGGGACGTAAACGGGGAATGAGCAATCAGCCCCAGCATTTT

D: -
length: 12
V: TRBV29-1
J: TRBJ1-1
size: many
CDR3: CSAWTQNTEAFF
DNA: TGCAGCGCCTGGACACAGAACACTGAAGCTTTCTTT

D: TRBD1
length: 16
V: TRBV5-1
J: TRBJ2-7
size: medium-sized
CDR3: CASSPRQGAGSYEQYF
DNA: TGCGCCAGCAGTCCTAGACAGGGCGCTGGGTCCTACGAGCAGTACTTC

D: TRBD2
length: 18
V: TRBV7-2
J: TRBJ2-7
size: few
CDR3: CASSPEGMLVSGSNEQYF
DNA: TGTGCCAGCAGCCCAGAGGGCATGCTGGTTAGCGGGAGCAACGAGCAGTACTTC

D: -
length: 15
V: TRBV25-1
J: TRBJ2-5
size: many
CDR3: CASSESSGAVETQYF
DNA: TGTGCCAGCAGTGAGAGTTCAGGGGCGGTCGAGACCCAGTACTTC

D: TRBD2
length: 14
V: TRBV10-3
J: TRBJ2-3
size: many
CDR3: CAISSGSEADTQYF
DNA: TGTGCCATCAGTAGCGGGAGCGAGGCAGATACGCAGTATTTT

D: -
length: 12
V: TRBV20-1
J: TRBJ1-1
size: few
CDR3: CSARESVAEAFF
DNA: TGCAGTGCTAGAGAATCAGTCGCTGAAGCTTTCTTT

D: TRBD2
length: 19
V: TRBV7-8
J: TRBJ2-3
size: -
CDR3: CASSLHGLAGSSSTDTQYF
DNA: TGTGCCAGCAGCTTACATGGACTAGCGGGGAGCTCTAGCACAGATACGCAGTATTTT

D: TRBD2
length: 13
V: TRBV20-1
J: TRBJ2-7
size: -
CDR3: CSAARGGFHEQYF
DNA: TGCAGTGCTGCGCGGGGGGGGTTCCACGAGCAGTACTTC

D: -
length: 14
V: TRBV28
J: TRBJ1-2
size: -
CDR3: CASSFGQGSYGYTF
DNA: TGTGCCAGCAGTTTCGGGCAGGGTAGCTATGGCTACACCTTC

D: TRBD1
length: 17
V: TRBV12-3/TRBV12-4
J: TRBJ2-6
size: few
CDR3: CASSSGTEFSGANVLTF
DNA: TGTGCCAGCAGTTCCGGGACAGAGTTCTCTGGGGCCAACGTCCTGACTTTC

D: -
length: 13
V: TRBV7-2
J: TRBJ1-5
size: -
CDR3: CASSRIVNQPQHF
DNA: TGTGCCAGCAGCCGCATCGTAAATCAGCCCCAGCATTTT

D: -
length: 16
V: TRBV20-1
J: TRBJ1-6
size: -
CDR3: CSARDPTGLQRSPLHF
DNA: TGCAGTGCTAGAGACCCTACGGGCTTACAGAGGTCACCCCTCCACTTT

D: TRBD2
length: 15
V: TRBV3-1
J: TRBJ2-1
size: many
CDR3: CASSPLAGALNEQFF
DNA: TGTGCCAGCAGCCCCCTGGCGGGAGCTCTCAATGAGCAGTTCTTC

D: -
length: 12
V: TRBV7-8
J: TRBJ2-2
size: once
CDR3: CASRSGTGELFF
DNA: TGTGCCAGCAGATCCGGCACCGGGGAGCTGTTTTTT

D: -
length: 12
V: TRBV6-5
J: TRBJ1-1
size: -
CDR3: CASSSGLTEAFF
DNA: TGTGCCAGCAGTTCAGGACTTACTGAAGCTTTCTTT

D: -
length: 14
V: TRBV11-2
J: TRBJ2-1
size: -
CDR3: CASSFRGNYNEQFF
DNA: TGTGCCAGCAGCTTCAGGGGAAATTACAATGAGCAGTTCTTC

D: -
length: 14
V: TRBV10-1
J: TRBJ2-3
size: once
CDR3: CASSESTPHRYAVF
DNA: TGCGCCAGCAGTGAGTCGACACCTCACAGATACGCAGTATTT

D: -
length: 13
V: TRBV6-2/TRBV6-3
J: TRBJ2-3
size: -
CDR3: CASSRDVPDTQYF
DNA: TGTGCCAGCAGTCGGGACGTTCCAGATACGCAGTATTTT

D: TRBD2
length: 16
V: TRBV5-1
J: TRBJ2-5
size: few
CDR3: CASSYTSGTYQETQYF
DNA: TGCGCCAGCAGTTATACTAGCGGGACATACCAAGAGACCCAGTACTTC

D: TRBD2
length: 19
V: TRBV29-1
J: TRBJ2-3
size: once
CDR3: CSVELGLAGVWEGTDTQYF
DNA: TGCAGCGTTGAACTCGGCCTAGCGGGAGTTTGGGAAGGCACAGATACGCAGTATTTT

D: TRBD2
length: 14
V: TRBV20-1
J: TRBJ2-5
size: -
CDR3: CSARPGTNQETQYF
DNA: TGCAGTGCTAGACCGGGGACTAACCAAGAGACCCAGTACTTC

D: TRBD2
length: 18
V: TRBV12-5
J: TRBJ2-1
size: -
CDR3: CASGFNLRGLAGVNEQFF
DNA: TGTGCTAGTGGTTTCAACCTACGTGGGCTAGCGGGAGTCAATGAGCAGTTCTTC

D: -
length: 12
V: TRBV5-1
J: TRBJ2-5
size: many
CDR3: CASSLDQETQYF
DNA: TGCGCCAGCAGCCTAGACCAAGAGACCCAGTACTTC

D: -
length: 12
V: TRBV5-1
J: TRBJ2-7
size: -
CDR3: CPSSFAGDEQYF
DNA: TGCCCCAGCAGCTTCGCAGGGGACGAGCAGTACTTT

D: TRBD1
length: 17
V: TRBV28
J: TRBJ1-6
size: -
CDR3: CDSSSTGEGGYNSPLHF
DNA: TGTGACAGCAGTTCAACAGGGGAAGGGGGTTATAATTCACCCCTCCACTTT

D: -
length: 12
V: TRBV6-5
J: TRBJ2-1
size: many
CDR3: CASSSSNWEQFF
DNA: TGTGCCAGCAGCAGCTCCAATTGGGAGCAGTTCTTC

D: -
length: 12
V: TRBV7-9
J: TRBJ2-7
size: -
CDR3: CASSLQDCEQYF
DNA: TGTGCCAGCAGCCTACAGGACTGCGAGCAGTACTTC

D: -
length: 12
V: TRBV11-2
J: TRBJ2-5
size: -
CDR3: CASRRGRETQYF
DNA: TGTGCCAGCAGAAGGGGGAGGGAGACCCAGTACTTC

D: TRBD2
length: 15
V: TRBV5-5
J: TRBJ2-1
size: many
CDR3: CASSNRPGGSNEQFF
DNA: TGTGCCAGCAGCAACCGACCGGGAGGAAGCAATGAGCAGTTCTTC

D: TRBD1
length: 14
V: TRBV20-1
J: TRBJ1-1
size: -
CDR3: CSAIQGPMNTEAFF
DNA: TGCAGTGCTATACAGGGGCCCATGAACACTGAAGCTTTCTTT

D: -
length: 12
V: TRBV5-1
J: TRBJ1-1
size: few
CDR3: CASSLGIGEAFF
DNA: TGCGCCAGCAGCCTTGGCATCGGTGAAGCTTTCTTT

D: -
length: 15
V: TRBV5-6
J: TRBJ1-2
size: -
CDR3: CASSLLPGAPYGYTF
DNA: TGTGCCAGCAGCTTGTTGCCCGGAGCCCCCTATGGCTACACCTTC

D: -
length: 14
V: TRBV30
J: TRBJ1-2
size: -
CDR3: CAWFRSPGQYGYTF
DNA: TGTGCCTGGTTTCGCTCACCCGGGCAGTATGGCTACACCTTC

D: -
length: 13
V: TRBV30
J: TRBJ2-7
size: -
CDR3: CAFGLQVAYEQYF
DNA: TGTGCCTTTGGGCTGCAGGTGGCCTACGAGCAGTACTTC

D: TRBD1
length: 13
V: TRBV7-2
J: TRBJ2-7
size: many
CDR3: CASSRRTGDSVAF
DNA: TGTGCCAGCAGCCGGAGGACAGGGGACTCCGTCGCTTTC

D: TRBD1
length: 15
V: TRBV7-6
J: TRBJ1-6
size: few
CDR3: CASSLGQGENSPLHF
DNA: TGTGCCAGCAGCTTGGGACAGGGGGAGAATTCACCCCTCCACTTT

D: TRBD1
length: 15
V: TRBV5-1
J: TRBJ2-5
size: -
CDR3: CASSPTTGVQETQYF
DNA: TGCGCCAGCAGCCCAACGACAGGGGTGCAAGAGACCCAGTACTTC

D: -
length: 13
V: TRBV20-1
J: TRBJ2-7
size: few
CDR3: CSAPKGRRYEQYF
DNA: TGCAGTGCTCCTAAGGGCCGGCGCTACGAGCAGTACTTC

D: -
length: 14
V: TRBV6-1
J: TRBJ1-5
size: -
CDR3: CASSESWEGQPQHF
DNA: TGTGCCAGCAGTGAAAGCTGGGAGGGTCAGCCCCAGCATTTT

D: -
length: 16
V: TRBV12-5
J: TRBJ2-1
size: -
CDR3: CASGLLILSSYNEQFF
DNA: TGTGCTAGTGGTTTGCTCATCCTGAGCTCCTACAATGAGCAGTTCTTC

D: -
length: 12
V: TRBV18
J: TRBJ1-2
size: few
CDR3: CASSVRDNGYTF
DNA: TGTGCCAGCTCGGTCAGGGATAACGGCTACACCTTC

D: -
length: 13
V: TRBV27
J: TRBJ1-1
size: many
CDR3: CASSGWGNTEAFF
DNA: TGTGCCAGCTCCGGGTGGGGGAACACTGAAGCTTTCTTT

D: -
length: 18
V: TRBV20-1
J: TRBJ1-6
size: few
CDR3: CSARGGRSISSYNSPLHF
DNA: TGCAGTGCTAGAGGGGGGCGCAGTATTAGCTCCTATAATTCACCCCTCCACTTT

D: -
length: 12
V: TRBV4-2
J: TRBJ2-5
size: -
CDR3: CASSGYQETQYF
DNA: TGTGCCAGCAGCGGTTACCAAGAGACCCAGTACTTC

D: TRBD1
length: 17
V: TRBV7-2
J: TRBJ2-7
size: few
CDR3: CASSPRNWDRASYEQYF
DNA: TGTGCCAGCAGCCCCAGGAACTGGGACAGGGCTTCCTACGAGCAGTACTTC